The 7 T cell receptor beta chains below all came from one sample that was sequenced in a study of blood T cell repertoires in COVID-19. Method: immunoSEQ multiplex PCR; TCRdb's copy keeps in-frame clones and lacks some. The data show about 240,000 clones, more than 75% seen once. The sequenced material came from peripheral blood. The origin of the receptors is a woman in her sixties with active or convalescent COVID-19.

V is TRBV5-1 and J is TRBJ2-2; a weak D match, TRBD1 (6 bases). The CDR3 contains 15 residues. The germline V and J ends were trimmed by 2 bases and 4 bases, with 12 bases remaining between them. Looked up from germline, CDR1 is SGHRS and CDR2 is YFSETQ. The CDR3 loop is CASSFSDSVTGELFF. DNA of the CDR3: TGCGCCAGCAGCTTTTCGGACAGCGTCACCGGGGAGCTGTTTTTT.

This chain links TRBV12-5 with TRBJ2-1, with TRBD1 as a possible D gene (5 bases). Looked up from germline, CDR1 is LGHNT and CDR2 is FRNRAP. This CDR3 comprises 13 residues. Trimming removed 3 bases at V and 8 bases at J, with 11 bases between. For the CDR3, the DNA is TGTGCTAGTGGTTTAAGGGGTCGAGATGAGCAGTTCTTC. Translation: CASGLRGRDEQFF.

The CDR3 coding sequence is TGTGCTAGTGGTTTGGTACCGGGCAGGGGGCTGATTGGGGACACTGAAGCTTTCTTT. Protein product: CASGLVPGRGLIGDTEAFF. V usage is TRBV12-5 and J usage is TRBJ1-1, with 8 bases matching TRBD1. This CDR3 is built from 19 residues. Germline CDR1 is LGHNT and CDR2 is FRNRAP. Losses at the gene ends were 0 bases for V and 3 bases for J; bases not matched to a gene: 15.

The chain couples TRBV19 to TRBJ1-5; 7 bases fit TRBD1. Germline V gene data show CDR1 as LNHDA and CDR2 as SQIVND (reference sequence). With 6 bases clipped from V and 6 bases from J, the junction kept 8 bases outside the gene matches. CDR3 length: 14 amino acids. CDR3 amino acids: CASSQTGRGQPQHF. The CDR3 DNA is TGTGCCAGTAGCCAGACAGGGCGAGGTCAGCCCCAGCATTTT.

CDR3 protein: CASSQTLQGAWNTGELFF. DNA for the CDR3: TGCGCCAGCAGCCAAACCTTACAGGGGGCTTGGAACACCGGGGAGCTGTTTTTT. The chain has TRBV4-3 and TRBJ2-2; 9 bases line up with TRBD1. Germline lookup yields CDR1 LGHNA and CDR2 YSLEER. Unmatched junction bases numbered 8, after V lost 2 bases and J lost 1 base. This CDR3 has 18 amino acids.

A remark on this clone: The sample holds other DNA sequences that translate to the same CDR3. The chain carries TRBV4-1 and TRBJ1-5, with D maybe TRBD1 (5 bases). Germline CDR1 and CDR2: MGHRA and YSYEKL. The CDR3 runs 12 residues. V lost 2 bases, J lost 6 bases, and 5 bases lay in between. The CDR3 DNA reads TGCGCCAGCAGCCAACAGGGTCAGCCCCAGCATTTT. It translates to CASSQQGQPQHF.

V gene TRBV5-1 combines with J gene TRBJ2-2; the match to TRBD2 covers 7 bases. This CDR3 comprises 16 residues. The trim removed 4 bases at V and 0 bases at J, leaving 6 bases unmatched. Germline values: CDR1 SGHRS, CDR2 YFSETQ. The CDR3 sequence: CASSLRGTPNTGELFF. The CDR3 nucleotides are TGCGCCAGCAGCCTGCGGGGGACCCCGAACACCGGGGAGCTGTTTTTT.